This TCR beta chain was sequenced for a study of shared clonotypes between healthy human individuals. Study details: CD4 naive and CD4 memory each took three plates per donor, while CD8 naive took two and CD8 memory one. Study conclusions and caveats: Shared clonotypes across all four donors exceeded non-shared ones in generation probability. Rarefaction gave evidence that sorted-subset sequencing remained incomplete despite large depth.

Germline-derived CDR1 and CDR2 are ENHRY and SYGVKD. V was pared by 0 bases and J by 4 bases, with 0 bases of the junction left unmatched. The CDR3 loop spans 14 amino acids. Note on this clone: Its antigen is unidentified. Other nucleotide sequences in the sample specify the same CDR3.

TCRdb's table, derived via immunoSEQ multiplex PCR, lists solely in-frame clones and lacks some. The profile shows approximately 1.5 million clones, less than 99% of them singletons. V and J are TRBV10-3 and TRBJ2-5, with TRBD1 identical over 9 bases. The sequenced sample consisted of naive CD4+ T cells sorted from blood. Subset defined: CD45RA+ positively selected. The receptor was derived from a man younger than 40 in good health. The CDR3 nucleotides are TGTGCCATCAGTGAGTCGACAGGGGGAGAGACCCAGTACTTC. Translation gives CAISESTGGETQYF.